This T cell receptor (beta chain) emerged from a study of cytomegalovirus exposure and HLA in healthy donors. 60 Vbeta and 13 Jbeta primers were used in PCR. Here immunoSEQ multiplex PCR was the method, and the copy in TCRdb shows in-frame clones only, minus some. The sample lists 150,000 to 200,000 clones, nearly 80% occurring once. This CDR3 is built from 15 residues. Germline-derived CDR1 and CDR2 are SSHAT and FNYEAQ (reference sequence). About this clone: One junction end disagrees with the germline gene, perhaps due to a read error.

The chain employs TRBV7-7 and TRBJ2-2; 12 bases match TRBD2. Sequenced sample: PBMCs. The sequence was obtained from a woman in her 30s in good health and CMV-seropositive. The chain's CDR3 is CASSRTSGTTGELFF. As DNA, the CDR3 is TGTGCTAGCAGCCGGACTAGCGGGACCACCGGGGAGCTGTTTTTT.